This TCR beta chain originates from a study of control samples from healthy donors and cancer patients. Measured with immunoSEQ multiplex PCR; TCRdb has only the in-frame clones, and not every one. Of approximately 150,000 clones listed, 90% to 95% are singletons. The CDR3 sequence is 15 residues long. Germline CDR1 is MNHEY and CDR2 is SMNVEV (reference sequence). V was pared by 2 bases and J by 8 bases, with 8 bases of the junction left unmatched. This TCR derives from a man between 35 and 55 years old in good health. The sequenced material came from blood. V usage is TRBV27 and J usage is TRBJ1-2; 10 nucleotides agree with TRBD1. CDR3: CASSLSRGDRGGYTF. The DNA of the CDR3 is TGTGCCAGCAGTTTAAGCAGAGGGGACAGGGGAGGCTACACCTTC.